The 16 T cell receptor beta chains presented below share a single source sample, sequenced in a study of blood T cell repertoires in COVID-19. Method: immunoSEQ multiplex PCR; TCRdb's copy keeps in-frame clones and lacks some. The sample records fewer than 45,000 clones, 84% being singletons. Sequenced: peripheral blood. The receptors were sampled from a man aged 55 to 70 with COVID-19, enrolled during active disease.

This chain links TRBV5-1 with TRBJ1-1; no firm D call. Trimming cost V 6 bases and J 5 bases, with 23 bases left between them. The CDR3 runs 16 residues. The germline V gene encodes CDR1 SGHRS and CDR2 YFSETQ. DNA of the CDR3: TGCGCCAGCAACCCATCGGAGGGCCCTTCAACAACTGAAGCTTTCTTT. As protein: CASNPSEGPSTTEAFF.

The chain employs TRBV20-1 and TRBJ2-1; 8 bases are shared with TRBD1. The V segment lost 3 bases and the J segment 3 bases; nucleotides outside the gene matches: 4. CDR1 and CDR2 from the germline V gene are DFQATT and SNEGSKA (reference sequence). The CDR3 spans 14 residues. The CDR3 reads CSASGTGGYNEQFF. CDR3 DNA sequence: TGCAGTGCTAGTGGCACAGGGGGCTACAATGAGCAGTTCTTC.

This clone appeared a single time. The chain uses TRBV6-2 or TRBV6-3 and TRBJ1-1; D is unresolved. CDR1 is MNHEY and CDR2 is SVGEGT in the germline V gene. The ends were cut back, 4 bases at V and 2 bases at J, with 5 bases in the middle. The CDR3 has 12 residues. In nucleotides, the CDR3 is TGTGCCAGCAGTTTATTAAACACTGAAGCTTTCTTT. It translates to CASSLLNTEAFF.

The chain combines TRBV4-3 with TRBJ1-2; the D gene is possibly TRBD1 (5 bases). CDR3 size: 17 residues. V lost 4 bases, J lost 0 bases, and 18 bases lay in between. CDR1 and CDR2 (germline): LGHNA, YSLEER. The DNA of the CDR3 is TGCGCCAGCAGCCCCCGAGCCGGGGGTTATACTAACTATGGCTACACCTTC. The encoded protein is CASSPRAGGYTNYGYTF.

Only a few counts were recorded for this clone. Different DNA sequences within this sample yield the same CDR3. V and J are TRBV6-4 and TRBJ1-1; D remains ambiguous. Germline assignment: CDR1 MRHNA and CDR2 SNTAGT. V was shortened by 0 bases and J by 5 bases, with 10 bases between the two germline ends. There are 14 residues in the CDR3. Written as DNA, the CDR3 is TGTGCCAGCAGTGACTCTTCTCGGGGAACTGAAGCTTTCTTT. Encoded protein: CASSDSSRGTEAFF.

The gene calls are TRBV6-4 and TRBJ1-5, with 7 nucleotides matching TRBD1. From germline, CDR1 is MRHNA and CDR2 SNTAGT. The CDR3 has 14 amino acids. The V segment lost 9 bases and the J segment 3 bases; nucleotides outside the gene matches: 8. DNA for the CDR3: TGTGCCAGGCCGGGACAGAACGACAATCAGCCCCAGCATTTT. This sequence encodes CARPGQNDNQPQHF.

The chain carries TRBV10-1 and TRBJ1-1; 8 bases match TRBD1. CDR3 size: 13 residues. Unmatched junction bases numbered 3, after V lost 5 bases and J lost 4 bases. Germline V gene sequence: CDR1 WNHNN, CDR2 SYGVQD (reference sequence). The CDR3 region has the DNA TGCGCCAGCAGTACAGACAGGGGCACTGAAGCTTTCTTT. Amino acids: CASSTDRGTEAFF.

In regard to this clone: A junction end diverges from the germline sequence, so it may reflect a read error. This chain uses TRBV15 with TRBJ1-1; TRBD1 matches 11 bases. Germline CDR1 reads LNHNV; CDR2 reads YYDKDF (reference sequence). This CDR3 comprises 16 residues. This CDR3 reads CATSSGTGGLNTEAFF. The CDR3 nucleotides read TGTGCCACCAGCAGCGGGACAGGGGGACTGAACACTGAAGCCTTCTTT.

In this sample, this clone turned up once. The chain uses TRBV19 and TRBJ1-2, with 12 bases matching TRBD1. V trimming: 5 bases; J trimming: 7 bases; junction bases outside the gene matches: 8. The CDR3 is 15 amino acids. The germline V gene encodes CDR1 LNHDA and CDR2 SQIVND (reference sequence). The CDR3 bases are TGTGCCAGTAGTCCACCGGGACAGGGGGCTTCTGGCTACACCTTC. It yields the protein CASSPPGQGASGYTF. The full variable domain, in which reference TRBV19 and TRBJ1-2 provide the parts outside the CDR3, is DGGITQSPKYLFRKEGQNVTLSCEQNLNHDAMYWYRQDPGQGLRLIYYSQIVNDFQKGDIAEGYSVSREKKESFPLTVTSAQKNPTAFYLCASSPPGQGASGYTFGSGTRLTVV.

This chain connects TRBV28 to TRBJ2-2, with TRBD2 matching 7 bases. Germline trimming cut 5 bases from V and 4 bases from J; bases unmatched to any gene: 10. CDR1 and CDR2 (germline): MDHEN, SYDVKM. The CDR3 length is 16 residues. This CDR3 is CASSPPGRESTGELFF. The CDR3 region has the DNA TGTGCCAGCAGTCCCCCCGGGCGGGAGAGCACCGGGGAGCTGTTTTTT. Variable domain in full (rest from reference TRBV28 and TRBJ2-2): DVKVTQSSRYLVKRTGEKVFLECVQDMDHENMFWYRQDPGLGLRLIYFSYDVKMKEKGDIPEGYSVSREKKERFSLILESASTNQTSMYLCASSPPGRESTGELFFGEGSRLTVL.

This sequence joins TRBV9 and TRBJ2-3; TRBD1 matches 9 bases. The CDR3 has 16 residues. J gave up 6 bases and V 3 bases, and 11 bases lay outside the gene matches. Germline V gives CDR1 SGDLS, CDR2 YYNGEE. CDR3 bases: TGTGCCAGCAGCGGTCTCGGGACAGGGATGCTGGATACGCAGTATTTT. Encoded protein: CASSGLGTGMLDTQYF.

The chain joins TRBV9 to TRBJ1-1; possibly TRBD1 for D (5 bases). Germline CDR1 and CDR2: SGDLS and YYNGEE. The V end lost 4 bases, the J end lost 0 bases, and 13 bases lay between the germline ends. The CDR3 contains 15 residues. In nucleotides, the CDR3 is TGTGCCAGCAGCCCGGCGGGGACGTTGAACACTGAAGCTTTCTTT. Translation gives CASSPAGTLNTEAFF.

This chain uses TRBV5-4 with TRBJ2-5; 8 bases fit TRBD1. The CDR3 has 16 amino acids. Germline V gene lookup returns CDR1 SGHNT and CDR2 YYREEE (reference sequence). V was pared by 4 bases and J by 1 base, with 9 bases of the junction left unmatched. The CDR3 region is CASSEEPGQAQETQYF. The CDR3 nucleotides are TGTGCCAGCAGCGAGGAACCGGGACAGGCCCAAGAGACCCAGTACTTC.

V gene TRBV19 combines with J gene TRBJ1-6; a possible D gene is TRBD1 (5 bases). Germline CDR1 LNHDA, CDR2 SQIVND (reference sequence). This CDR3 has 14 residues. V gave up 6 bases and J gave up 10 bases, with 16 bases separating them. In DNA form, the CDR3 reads TGTGCCAGTAGCCCAACAGGAATACGATCACCCCTCCACTTT. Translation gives CASSPTGIRSPLHF.

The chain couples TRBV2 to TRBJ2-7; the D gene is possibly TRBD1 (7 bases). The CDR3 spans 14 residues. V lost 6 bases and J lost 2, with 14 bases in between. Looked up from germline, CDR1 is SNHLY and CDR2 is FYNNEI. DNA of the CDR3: TGTGCCAGCAGGGCCCCCAGGGGGGCCTACGAGCAGTACTTC. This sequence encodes CASRAPRGAYEQYF.

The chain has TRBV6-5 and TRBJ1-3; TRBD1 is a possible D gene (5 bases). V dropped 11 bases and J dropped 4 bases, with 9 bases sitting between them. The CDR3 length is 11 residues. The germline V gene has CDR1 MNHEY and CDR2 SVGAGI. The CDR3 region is CAEGEGNTIYF. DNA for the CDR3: TGTGCCGAAGGGGAAGGAAACACCATATATTTT.